This T cell receptor (beta chain) was observed in a study of T cell repertoires in cytomegalovirus infection (dated by TCRdb to the late 2010s). In the study overall: The peptide stimulations were aimed at well-studied HLA-B-restricted epitopes as well as recently identified HLA-C-restricted CMV epitopes, whose presentation resists viral immunomodulation. Because public TCR beta signatures pointed to carriage of CMV infection together with the matching HLA type, the HLA type of each donor mattered for the analysis.

Sample treatment or condition, as interpreted from the label and publication: in vitro stimulation with specific CMV peptide epitopes to enrich CMV-specific T cells. This clonotype appeared a single time. The specificity of this receptor is unknown. No base quality values were provided; no much bigger clone lies one nucleotide off. One read alone is a weak basis. Based on the germline V gene, the CDR1 and CDR2 sequences are SGHTA and FQGTGA. The CDR3 runs 17 amino acids, cysteine and phenylalanine included. Only the CDR3 region is kept as DNA, spanning 51 bases read in frame from base 1. V ends up 1 base short and J 4 bases short, with an unmatched junction base count of 7. Points the paper makes about the study in general: In both this cohort and an independent approximately 370-donor cohort, the cumulative frequency of public TCR beta family members distinguished carriers of CMV infection plus the relevant HLA type. The ex vivo response was dominated by HLA-C-restricted CMV-specific TCR beta clonotypes, which also provided the single most frequent clonotype in two of eight donors.

The reads were generated on an Illumina HiSeq 1500. TCRdb itself trimmed the public reads at Q25 with fastp, ran MiXCR and retained productive beta chains. Here each entry gathers all rows of one CDR3 protein and keeps the most common genes and DNA. This sample gives about 500,000 distinct CDR3 sequences in total; 30% to 40% of them show up just once. The ten most abundant clones make up 15% to 20% of the sample. The material sequenced was cultured PBMCs, taken from culture after CMV antigen stimulation. The TCR originated in a human donor in good health (CMV status not recorded). Some clones in this sample may be carry-over from other donors' samples. This receptor chain uses TRBV7-3 and TRBJ1-1, with TRBD1 identical over 12 junction bases. The encoded CDR3 is CASSLIGTGGKGTEAFF. The DNA sequence follows: TGTGCCAGCAGCTTAATCGGGACAGGGGGCAAGGGCACTGAAGCTTTCTTT.